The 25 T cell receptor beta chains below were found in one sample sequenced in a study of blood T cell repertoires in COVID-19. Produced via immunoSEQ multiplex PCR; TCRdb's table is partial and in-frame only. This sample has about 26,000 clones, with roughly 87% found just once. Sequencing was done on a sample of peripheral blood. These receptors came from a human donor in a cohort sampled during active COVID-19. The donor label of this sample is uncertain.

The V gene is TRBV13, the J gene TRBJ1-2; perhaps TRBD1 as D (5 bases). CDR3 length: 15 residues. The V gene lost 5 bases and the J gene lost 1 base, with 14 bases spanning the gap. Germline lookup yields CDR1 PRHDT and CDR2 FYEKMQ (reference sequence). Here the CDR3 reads CASSRSGAFNYGYTF. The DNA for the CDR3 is TGTGCCAGCAGCCGCAGCGGGGCCTTTAACTATGGCTACACCTTC.

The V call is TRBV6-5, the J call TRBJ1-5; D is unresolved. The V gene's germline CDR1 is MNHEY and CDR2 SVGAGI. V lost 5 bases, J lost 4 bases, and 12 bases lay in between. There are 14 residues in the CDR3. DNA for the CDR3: TGTGCCAGCAGTCCCTCCAGGTCAAATCAGCCCCAGCATTTT. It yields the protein CASSPSRSNQPQHF.

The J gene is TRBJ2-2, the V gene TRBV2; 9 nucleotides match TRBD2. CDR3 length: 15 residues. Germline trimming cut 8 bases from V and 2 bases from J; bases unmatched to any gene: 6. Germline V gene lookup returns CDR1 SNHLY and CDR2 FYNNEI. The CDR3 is CASSQAGGNTGELFF. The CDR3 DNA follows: TGTGCCAGCTCCCAAGCGGGGGGAAACACCGGGGAGCTGTTTTTT.

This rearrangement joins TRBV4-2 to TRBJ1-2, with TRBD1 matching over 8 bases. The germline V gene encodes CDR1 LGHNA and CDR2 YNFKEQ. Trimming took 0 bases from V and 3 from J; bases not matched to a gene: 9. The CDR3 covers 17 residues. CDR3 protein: CASSQDPAGGYDYGYTF. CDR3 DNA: TGTGCCAGCAGCCAAGATCCGGCAGGGGGCTACGACTATGGCTACACCTTC.

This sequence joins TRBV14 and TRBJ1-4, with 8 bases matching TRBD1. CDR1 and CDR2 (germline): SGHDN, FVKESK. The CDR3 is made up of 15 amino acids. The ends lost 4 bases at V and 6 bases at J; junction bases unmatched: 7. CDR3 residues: CASSPSDRVYEKLFF. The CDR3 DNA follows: TGTGCCAGCAGCCCCTCGGACAGGGTTTATGAAAAACTGTTTTTT.

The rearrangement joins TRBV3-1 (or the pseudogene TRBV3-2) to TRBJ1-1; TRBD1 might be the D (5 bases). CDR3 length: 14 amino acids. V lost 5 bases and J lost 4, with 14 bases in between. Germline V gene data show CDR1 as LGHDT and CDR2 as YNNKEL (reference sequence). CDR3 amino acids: CASSSQARGTEAFF. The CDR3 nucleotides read TGTGCCAGCAGCTCCCAAGCTAGGGGCACTGAAGCTTTCTTT.

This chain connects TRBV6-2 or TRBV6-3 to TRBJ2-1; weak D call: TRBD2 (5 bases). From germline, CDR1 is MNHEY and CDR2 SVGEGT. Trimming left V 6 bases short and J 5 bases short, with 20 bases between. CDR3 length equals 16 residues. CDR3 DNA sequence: TGTGCCAGCAGCTCTCCAGGACGTGAGGGAAACAATGAGCAGTTCTTC. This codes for CASSSPGREGNNEQFF.

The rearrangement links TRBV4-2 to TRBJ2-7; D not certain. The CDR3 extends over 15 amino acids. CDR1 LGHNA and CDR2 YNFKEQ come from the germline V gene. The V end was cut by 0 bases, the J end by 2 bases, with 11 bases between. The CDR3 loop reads CASSQDPSYTYEQYF. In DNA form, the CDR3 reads TGTGCCAGCAGCCAAGATCCCTCTTACACCTACGAGCAGTACTTC.

This CDR3 reads CASSRGMAGGKETQYF. CDR3 sequence (DNA): TGCGCCAGCAGCCGGGGGATGGCAGGGGGCAAGGAGACCCAGTACTTC. The chain combines TRBV5-1 with TRBJ2-5, with 8 bases that match TRBD1. The V segment lost 4 bases and the J segment 5 bases; nucleotides outside the gene matches: 13. This CDR3 has 16 residues. Germline-derived CDR1 and CDR2 are SGHRS and YFSETQ. Supplemented by reference TRBV5-1 and TRBJ2-5, the full variable domain reads KAGVTQTPRYLIKTRGQQVTLSCSPISGHRSVSWYQQTPGQGLQFLFEYFSETQRNKGNFPGRFSGRQFSNSRSEMNVSTLELGDSALYLCASSRGMAGGKETQYFGPGTRLLVL.

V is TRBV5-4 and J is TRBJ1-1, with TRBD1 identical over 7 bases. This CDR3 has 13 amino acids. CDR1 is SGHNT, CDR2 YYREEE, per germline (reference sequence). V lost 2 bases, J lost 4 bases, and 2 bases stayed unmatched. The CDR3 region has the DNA TGTGCCAGCAGCTTAGGACAGGCCACTGAAGCTTTCTTT. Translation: CASSLGQATEAFF.

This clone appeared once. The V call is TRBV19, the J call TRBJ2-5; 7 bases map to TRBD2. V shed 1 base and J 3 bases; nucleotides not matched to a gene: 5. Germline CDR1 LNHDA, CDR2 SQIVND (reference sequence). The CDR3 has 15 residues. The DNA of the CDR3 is TGTGCCAGTAGTATAGTTTTGCGGGGGAAAGAGACCCAGTACTTC. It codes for CASSIVLRGKETQYF.

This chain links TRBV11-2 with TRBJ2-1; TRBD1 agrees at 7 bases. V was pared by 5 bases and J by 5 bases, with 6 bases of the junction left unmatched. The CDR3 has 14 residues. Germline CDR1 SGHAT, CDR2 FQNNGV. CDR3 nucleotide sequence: TGTGCCAGCAGCCTGGACAGGTTGAACAATGAGCAGTTCTTC. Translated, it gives CASSLDRLNNEQFF.

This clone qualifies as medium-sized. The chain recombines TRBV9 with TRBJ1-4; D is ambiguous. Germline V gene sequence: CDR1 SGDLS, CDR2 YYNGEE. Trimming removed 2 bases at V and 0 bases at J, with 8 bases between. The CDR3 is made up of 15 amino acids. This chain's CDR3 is CASSVQSATNEKLFF. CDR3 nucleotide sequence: TGTGCCAGCAGCGTTCAGTCTGCAACTAATGAAAAACTGTTTTTT.

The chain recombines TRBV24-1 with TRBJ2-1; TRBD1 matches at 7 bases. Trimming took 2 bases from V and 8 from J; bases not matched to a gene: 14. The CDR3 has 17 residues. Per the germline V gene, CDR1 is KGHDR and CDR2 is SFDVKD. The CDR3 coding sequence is TGTGCCACCAGTGATTCAGGCAGGGGGTCCCCGGTGTATGAGCAGTTCTTC. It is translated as CATSDSGRGSPVYEQFF.

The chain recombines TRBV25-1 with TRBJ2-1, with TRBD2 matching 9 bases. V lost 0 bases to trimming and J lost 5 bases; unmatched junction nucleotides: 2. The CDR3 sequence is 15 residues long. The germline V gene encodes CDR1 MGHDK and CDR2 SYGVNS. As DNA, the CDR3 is TGTGCCAGCAGTGAATATAGCGGGGGCCACAATGAGCAGTTCTTC. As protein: CASSEYSGGHNEQFF.

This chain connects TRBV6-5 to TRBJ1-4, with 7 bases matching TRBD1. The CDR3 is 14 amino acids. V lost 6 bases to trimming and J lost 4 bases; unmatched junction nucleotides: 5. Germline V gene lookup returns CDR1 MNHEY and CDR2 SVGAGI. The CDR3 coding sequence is TGTGCCAGCAGGCAACAGGGGTTTAATGAAAAACTGTTTTTT. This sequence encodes CASRQQGFNEKLFF.

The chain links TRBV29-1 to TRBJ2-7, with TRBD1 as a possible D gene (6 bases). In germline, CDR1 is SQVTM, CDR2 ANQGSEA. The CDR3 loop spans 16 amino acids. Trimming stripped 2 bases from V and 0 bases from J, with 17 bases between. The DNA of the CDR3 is TGCAGCGTTGAACTTTTTACACAGGGTTCCTCCTACGAGCAGTACTTC. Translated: CSVELFTQGSSYEQYF.

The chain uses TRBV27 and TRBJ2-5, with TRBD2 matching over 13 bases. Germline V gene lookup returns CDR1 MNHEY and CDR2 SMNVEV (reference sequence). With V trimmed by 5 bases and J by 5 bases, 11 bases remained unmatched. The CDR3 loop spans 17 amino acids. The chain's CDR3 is CASSQTSGGGRTETQYF. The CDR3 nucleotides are TGTGCCAGCAGTCAAACTAGCGGGGGGGGCCGAACGGAGACCCAGTACTTC.

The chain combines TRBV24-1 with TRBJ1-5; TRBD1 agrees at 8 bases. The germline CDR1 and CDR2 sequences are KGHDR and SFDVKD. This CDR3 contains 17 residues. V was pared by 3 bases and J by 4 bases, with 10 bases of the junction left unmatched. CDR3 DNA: TGTGCCACCAGTGATCCCCATGGACAGGGAGGGAATCAGCCCCAGCATTTT. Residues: CATSDPHGQGGNQPQHF.

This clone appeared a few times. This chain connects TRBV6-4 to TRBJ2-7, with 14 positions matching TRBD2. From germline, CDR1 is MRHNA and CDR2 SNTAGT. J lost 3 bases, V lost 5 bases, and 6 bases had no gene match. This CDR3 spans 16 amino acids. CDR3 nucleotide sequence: TGTGCCAGCAGTAGGGGACTAGCGGGGGTGAACTACGAGCAGTACTTC. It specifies CASSRGLAGVNYEQYF.

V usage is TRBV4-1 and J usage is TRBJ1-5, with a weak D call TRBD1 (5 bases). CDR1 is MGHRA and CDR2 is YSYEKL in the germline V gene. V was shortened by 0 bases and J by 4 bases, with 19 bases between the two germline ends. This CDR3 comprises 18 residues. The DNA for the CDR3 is TGCGCCAGCAGCCAAGATGGGGCGGGGGAGTTGGTTAATCAGCCCCAGCATTTT. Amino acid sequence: CASSQDGAGELVNQPQHF.

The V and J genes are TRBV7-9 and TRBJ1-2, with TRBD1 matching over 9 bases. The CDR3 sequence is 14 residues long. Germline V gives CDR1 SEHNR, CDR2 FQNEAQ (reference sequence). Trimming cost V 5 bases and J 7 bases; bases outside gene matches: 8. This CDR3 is CASSRDRDSFGYTF. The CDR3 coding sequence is TGTGCCAGCAGCCGGGACAGGGATAGTTTTGGCTACACCTTC.

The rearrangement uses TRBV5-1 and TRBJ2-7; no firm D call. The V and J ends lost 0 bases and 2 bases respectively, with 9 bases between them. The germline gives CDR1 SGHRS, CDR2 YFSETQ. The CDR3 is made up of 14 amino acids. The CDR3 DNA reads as TGCGCCAGCAGCTTGGCCGTCAGTACCTACGAGCAGTACTTC. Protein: CASSLAVSTYEQYF.

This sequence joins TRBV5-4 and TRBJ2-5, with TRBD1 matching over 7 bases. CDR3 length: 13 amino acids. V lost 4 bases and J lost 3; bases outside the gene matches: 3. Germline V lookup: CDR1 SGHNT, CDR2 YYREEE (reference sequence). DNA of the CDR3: TGTGCCAGCAGCATTACAGGGGAAGAGACCCAGTACTTC. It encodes CASSITGEETQYF.

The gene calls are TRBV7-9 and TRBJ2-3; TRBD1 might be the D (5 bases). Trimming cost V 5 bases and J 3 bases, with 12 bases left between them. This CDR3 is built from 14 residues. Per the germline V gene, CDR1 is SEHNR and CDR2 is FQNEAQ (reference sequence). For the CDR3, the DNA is TGTGCCAGCAGCCAGTCTAGGGGAACAGATACGCAGTATTTT. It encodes CASSQSRGTDTQYF.